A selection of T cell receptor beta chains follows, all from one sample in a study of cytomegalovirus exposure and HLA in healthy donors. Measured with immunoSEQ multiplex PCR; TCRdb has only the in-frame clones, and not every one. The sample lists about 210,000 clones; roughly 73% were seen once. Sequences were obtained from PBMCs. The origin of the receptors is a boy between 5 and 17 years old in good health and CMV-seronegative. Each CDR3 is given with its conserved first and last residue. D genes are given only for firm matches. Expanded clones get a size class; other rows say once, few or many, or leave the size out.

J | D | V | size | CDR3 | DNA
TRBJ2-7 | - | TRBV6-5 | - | CASSYPEQYF | TGTGCCAGCAGTTACCCAGAGCAGTACTTC
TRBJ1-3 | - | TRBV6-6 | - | CASRGGSGNTIYF | TGTGCCAGCAGGGGGGGATCAGGAAACACCATATATTTT
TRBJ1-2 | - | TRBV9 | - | CASKDRFSYGYTF | TGTGCCAGCAAAGACAGGTTCTCTTATGGCTACACCTTC
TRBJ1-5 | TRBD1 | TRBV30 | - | CAWSGGQASNQPQHF | TGTGCCTGGAGTGGAGGACAGGCCAGCAATCAGCCCCAGCATTTT
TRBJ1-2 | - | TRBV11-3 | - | CASSSGEDYGYTF | TGTGCCAGCAGCTCCGGGGAGGACTATGGCTACACCTTC
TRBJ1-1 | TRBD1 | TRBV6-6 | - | CASSYSDRGTEAFF | TGTGCCAGCAGTTACAGCGACAGGGGCACTGAAGCTTTCTTT
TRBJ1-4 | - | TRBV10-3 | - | CAISGGRGNEKLFF | TGTGCCATCAGTGGAGGCAGGGGAAACGAAAAACTGTTTTTT
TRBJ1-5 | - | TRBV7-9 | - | CASSLMAGGQPQHF | TGTGCCAGCAGCTTAATGGCGGGGGGCCAGCCCCAGCATTTT
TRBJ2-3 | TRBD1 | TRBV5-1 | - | CAASNGRQGWQDTQYF | TGCGCCGCCTCCAACGGACGACAGGGATGGCAAGATACGCAGTATTTT
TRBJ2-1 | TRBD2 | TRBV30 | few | CAWSVSSSGSNEQFF | TGTGCCTGGAGTGTATCATCTAGCGGGAGCAATGAGCAGTTCTTC
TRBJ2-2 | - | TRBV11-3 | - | CASSYWVGAARNTGELFF | TGTGCCAGCTCTTATTGGGTGGGGGCCGCCCGAAACACCGGGGAGCTGTTTTTT
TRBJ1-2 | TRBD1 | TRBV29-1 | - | CSVERTGGDYGYTF | TGCAGCGTGGAGCGGACAGGGGGGGACTATGGCTACACCTTC
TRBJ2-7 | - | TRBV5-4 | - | CASSSAGQRYEQYF | TGTGCCAGCAGCTCCGCGGGACAGCGCTACGAGCAGTACTTC
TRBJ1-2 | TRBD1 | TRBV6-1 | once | CASSEAGSRGQSGNGYTF | TGTGCCAGCAGTGAAGCGGGGAGCAGGGGGCAGTCCGGGAATGGCTACACCTTC
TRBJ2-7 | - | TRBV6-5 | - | CASSYQGGQYF | TGTGCCAGCAGTTACCAGGGCGGGCAGTACTTC
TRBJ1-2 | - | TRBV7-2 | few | CASTLGGPDYGYTF | TGTGCCAGCACCCTGGGGGGGCCAGACTATGGCTACACCTTC
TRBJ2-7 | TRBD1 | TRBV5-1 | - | CASSHTGQGASEQYF | TGCGCCAGCAGCCACACCGGACAGGGGGCTAGCGAGCAGTACTTC
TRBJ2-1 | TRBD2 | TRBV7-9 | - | CASRLPPRGTSARQQFF | TGTGCCAGCAGATTACCCCCTCGGGGGACTAGTGCCCGACAGCAGTTCTTC
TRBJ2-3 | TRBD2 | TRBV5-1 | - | CASSLAGGSTDTQYF | TGCGCCAGCAGCTTGGCGGGGGGTAGCACAGATACGCAGTATTTT
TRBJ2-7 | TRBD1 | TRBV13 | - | CASSPWTGPYEQYF | TGTGCCAGCAGCCCGTGGACAGGGCCCTACGAGCAGTACTTC
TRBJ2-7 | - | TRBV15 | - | CATSREGVEQYF | TGTGCCACCAGCAGAGAAGGGGTCGAGCAGTACTTC
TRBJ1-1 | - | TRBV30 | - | CAWSGQLNTEAFF | TGTGCCTGGAGTGGACAATTGAACACTGAAGCTTTCTTT
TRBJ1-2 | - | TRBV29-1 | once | CSVRGFQVGYTF | TGCAGCGTTCGGGGATTTCAAGTCGGCTACACCTTC